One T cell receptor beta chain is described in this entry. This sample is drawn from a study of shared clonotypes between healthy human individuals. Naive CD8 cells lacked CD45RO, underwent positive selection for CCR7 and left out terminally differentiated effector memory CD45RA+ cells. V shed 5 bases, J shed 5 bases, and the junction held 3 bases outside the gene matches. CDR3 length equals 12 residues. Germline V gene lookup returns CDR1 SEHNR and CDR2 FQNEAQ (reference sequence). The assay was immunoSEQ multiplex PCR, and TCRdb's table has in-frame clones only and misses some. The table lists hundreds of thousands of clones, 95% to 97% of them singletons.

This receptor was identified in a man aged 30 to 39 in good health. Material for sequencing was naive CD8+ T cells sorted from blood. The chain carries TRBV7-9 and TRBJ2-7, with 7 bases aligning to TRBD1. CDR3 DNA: TGTGCCAGCAGCGGGGACAGAAACGAGCAGTACTTC. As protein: CASSGDRNEQYF.